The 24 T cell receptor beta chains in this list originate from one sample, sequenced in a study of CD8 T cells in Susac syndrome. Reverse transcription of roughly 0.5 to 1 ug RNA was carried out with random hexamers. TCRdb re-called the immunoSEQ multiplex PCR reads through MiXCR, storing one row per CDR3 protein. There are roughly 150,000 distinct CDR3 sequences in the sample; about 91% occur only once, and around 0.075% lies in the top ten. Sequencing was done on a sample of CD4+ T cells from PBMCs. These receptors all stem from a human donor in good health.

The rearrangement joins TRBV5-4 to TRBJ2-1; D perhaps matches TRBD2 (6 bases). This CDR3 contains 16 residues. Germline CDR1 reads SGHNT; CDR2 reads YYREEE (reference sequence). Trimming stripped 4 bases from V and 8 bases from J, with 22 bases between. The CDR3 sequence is CASSPPGSGLRDEQFF. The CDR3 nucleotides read TGTGCCAGCAGCCCCCCCGGTAGCGGTTTGAGAGATGAGCAGTTCTTC.

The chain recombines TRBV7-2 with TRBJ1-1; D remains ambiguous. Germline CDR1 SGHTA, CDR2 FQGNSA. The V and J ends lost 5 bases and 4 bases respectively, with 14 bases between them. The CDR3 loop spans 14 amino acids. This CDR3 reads CASSLPLLGTEAFF. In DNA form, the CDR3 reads TGTGCCAGCAGCCTGCCCCTTTTGGGCACTGAAGCTTTCTTT.

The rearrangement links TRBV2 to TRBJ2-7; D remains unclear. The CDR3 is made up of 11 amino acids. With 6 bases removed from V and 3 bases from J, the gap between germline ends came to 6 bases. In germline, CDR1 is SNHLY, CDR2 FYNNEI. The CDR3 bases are TGTGCCAGCAGAGGGCTCTACGAGCAGTACTTC. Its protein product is CASRGLYEQYF. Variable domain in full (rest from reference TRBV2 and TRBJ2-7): EPEVTQTPSHQVTQMGQEVILRCVPISNHLYFYWYRQILGQKVEFLVSFYNNEISEKSEIFDDQFSVERPDGSNFTLKIRSTKLEDSAMYFCASRGLYEQYFGPGTRLTVT.

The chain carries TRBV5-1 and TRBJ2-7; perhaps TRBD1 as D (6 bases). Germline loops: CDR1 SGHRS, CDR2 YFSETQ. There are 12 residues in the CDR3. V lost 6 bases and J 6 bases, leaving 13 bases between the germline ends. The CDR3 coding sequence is TGCGCCAGCAATAGGGACAACCTCGAGCAGTACTTC. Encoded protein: CASNRDNLEQYF. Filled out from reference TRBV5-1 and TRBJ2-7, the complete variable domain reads KAGVTQTPRYLIKTRGQQVTLSCSPISGHRSVSWYQQTPGQGLQFLFEYFSETQRNKGNFPGRFSGRQFSNSRSEMNVSTLELGDSALYLCASNRDNLEQYFGPGTRLTVT.

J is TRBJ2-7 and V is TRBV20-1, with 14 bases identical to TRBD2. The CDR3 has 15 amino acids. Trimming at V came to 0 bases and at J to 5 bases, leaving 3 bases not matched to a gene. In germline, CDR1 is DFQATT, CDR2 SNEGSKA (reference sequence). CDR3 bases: TGCAGTGCTAGAGACGGGACTAGCGGGAGCAACGAGCAGTACTTC. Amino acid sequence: CSARDGTSGSNEQYF.

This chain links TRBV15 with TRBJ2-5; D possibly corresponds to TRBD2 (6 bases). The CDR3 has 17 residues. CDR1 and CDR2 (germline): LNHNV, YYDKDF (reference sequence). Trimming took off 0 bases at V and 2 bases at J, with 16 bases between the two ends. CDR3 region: CATSRDRVAEGQETQYF. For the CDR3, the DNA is TGTGCCACCAGCAGAGATCGAGTAGCGGAGGGACAAGAGACCCAGTACTTC.

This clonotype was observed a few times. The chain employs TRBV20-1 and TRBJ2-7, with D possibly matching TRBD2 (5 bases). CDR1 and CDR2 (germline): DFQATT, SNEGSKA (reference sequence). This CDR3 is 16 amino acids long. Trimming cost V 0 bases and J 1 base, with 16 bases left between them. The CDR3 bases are TGCAGTGCTAGAGATTACGCGGCAGGACTTTCCTACGAGCAGTACTTC. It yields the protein CSARDYAAGLSYEQYF.

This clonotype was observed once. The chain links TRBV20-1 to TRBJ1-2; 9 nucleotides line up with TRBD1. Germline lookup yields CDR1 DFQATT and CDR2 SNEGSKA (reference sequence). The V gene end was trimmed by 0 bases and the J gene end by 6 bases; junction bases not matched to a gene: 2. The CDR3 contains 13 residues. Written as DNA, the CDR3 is TGCAGTGCTAGAGATCGACAGGGGGATGGCTACACCTTC. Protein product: CSARDRQGDGYTF.

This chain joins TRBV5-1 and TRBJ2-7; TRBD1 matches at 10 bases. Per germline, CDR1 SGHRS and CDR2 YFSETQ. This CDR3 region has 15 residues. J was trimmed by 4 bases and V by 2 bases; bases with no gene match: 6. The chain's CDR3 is CASSFLPGQGYEQYF. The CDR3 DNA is TGCGCCAGCAGCTTTCTACCGGGACAGGGGTACGAGCAGTACTTC.

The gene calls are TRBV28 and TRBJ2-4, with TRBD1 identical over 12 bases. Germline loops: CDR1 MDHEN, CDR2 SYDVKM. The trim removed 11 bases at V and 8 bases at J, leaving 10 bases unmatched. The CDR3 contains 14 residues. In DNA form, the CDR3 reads TGTGCCGCCAGGGACAGGGGGCTCGAGGACATTCAGTACTTC. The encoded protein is CAARDRGLEDIQYF.

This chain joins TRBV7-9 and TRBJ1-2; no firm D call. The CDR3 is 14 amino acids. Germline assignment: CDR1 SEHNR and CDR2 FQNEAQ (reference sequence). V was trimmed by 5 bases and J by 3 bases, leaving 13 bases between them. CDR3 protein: CASSSGKGDYGYTF. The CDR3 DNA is TGTGCCAGCAGCAGCGGAAAGGGCGACTATGGCTACACCTTC.

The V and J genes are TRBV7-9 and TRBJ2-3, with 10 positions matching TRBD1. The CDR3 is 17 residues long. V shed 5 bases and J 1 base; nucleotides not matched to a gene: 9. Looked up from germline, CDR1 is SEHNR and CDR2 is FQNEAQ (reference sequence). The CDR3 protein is CASSQRTGGSGTDTQYF. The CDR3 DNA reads TGTGCCAGCAGCCAGCGGACAGGGGGGTCGGGCACAGATACGCAGTATTTT.

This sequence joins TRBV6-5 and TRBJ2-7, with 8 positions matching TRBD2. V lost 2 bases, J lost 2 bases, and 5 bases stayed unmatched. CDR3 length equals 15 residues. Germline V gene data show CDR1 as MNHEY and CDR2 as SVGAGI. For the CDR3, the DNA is TGTGCCAGCAGTTACACGGGGGGGCCTACCTACGAGCAGTACTTC. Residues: CASSYTGGPTYEQYF.

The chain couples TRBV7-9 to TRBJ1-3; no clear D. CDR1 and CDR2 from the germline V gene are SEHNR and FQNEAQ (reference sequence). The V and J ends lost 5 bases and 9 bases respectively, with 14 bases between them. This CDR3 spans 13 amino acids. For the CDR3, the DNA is TGTGCCAGCAGCCGAAATGCTCCAGGCACCATATATTTT. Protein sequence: CASSRNAPGTIYF.

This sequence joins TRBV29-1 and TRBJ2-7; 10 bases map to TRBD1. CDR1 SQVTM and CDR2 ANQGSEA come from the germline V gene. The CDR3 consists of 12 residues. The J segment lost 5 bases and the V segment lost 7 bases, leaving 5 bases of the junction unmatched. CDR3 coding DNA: TGCAGCGGGGGACAGGGGATCGACGAGCAGTACTTC. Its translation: CSGGQGIDEQYF.

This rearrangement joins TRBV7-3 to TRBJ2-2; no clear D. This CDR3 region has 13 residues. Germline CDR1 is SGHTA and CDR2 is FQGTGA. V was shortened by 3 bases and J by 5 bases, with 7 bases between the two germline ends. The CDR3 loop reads CASSFLETGELFF. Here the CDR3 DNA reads TGTGCCAGCAGCTTCTTAGAGACCGGGGAGCTGTTTTTT.

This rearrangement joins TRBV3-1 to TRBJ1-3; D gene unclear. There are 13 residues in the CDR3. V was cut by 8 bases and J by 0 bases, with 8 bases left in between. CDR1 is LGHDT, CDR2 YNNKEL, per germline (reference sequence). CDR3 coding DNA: TGTGCCAGCCGGTTCGGCTCTGGAAACACCATATATTTT. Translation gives CASRFGSGNTIYF.

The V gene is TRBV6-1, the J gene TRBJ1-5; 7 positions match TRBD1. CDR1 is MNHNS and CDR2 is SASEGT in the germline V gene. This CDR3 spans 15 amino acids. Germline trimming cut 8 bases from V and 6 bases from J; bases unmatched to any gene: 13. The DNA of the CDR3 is TGTGCCAGCGGTCCCTCAGGGGGAGCCGGTCAGCCCCAGCATTTT. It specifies CASGPSGGAGQPQHF.

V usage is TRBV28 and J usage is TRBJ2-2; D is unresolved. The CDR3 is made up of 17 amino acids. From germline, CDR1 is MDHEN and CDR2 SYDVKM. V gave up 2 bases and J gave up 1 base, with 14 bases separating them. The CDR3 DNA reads TGTGCCAGCAGTTTAAGCCCGGGCTGGGGGAACACCGGGGAGCTGTTTTTT. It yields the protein CASSLSPGWGNTGELFF.

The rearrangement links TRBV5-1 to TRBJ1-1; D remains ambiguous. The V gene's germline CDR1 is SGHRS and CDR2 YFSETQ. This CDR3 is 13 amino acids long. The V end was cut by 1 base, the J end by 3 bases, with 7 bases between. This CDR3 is CASSLRGYTEAFF. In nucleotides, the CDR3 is TGCGCCAGCAGCTTGCGGGGATACACTGAAGCTTTCTTT. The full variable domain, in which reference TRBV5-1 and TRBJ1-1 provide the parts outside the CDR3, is KAGVTQTPRYLIKTRGQQVTLSCSPISGHRSVSWYQQTPGQGLQFLFEYFSETQRNKGNFPGRFSGRQFSNSRSEMNVSTLELGDSALYLCASSLRGYTEAFFGQGTRLTVV.

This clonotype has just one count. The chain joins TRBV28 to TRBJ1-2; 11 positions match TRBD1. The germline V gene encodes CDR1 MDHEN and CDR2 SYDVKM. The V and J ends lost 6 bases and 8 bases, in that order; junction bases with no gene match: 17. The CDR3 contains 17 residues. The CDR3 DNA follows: TGTGCCAGCAGAAGTAACCCGGGACAGGGGGGACCTGGGGGCTACACCTTC. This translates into CASRSNPGQGGPGGYTF.

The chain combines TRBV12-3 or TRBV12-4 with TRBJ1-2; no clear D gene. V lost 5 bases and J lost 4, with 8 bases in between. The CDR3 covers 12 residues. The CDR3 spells CASSRLSYGYTF. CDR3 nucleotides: TGTGCCAGCAGTAGACTTTCCTATGGCTACACCTTC.

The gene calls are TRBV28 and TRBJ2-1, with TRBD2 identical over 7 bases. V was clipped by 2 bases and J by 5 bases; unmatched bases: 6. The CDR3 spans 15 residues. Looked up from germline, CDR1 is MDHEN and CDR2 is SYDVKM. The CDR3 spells CASSLGSSGNNEQFF. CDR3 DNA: TGTGCCAGCAGTTTAGGCTCTAGCGGAAACAATGAGCAGTTCTTC.

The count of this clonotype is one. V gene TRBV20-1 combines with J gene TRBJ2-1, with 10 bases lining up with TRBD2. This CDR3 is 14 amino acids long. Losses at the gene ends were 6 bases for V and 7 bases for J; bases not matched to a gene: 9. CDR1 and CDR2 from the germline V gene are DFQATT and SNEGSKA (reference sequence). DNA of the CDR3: TGCAGTGCGGAGAGCGGGGGGGCTCAGAATGAGCAGTTCTTC. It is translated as CSAESGGAQNEQFF.